This T cell receptor beta chain was recorded in a study of blood T cell repertoires in COVID-19. Study context: COVID-19 samples, acute and convalescent, were from the United States, Italy and Spain.

Sequencing was performed with immunoSEQ multiplex PCR; in TCRdb, only in-frame clones are kept and a portion is missing. The data hold about 150,000 clones, with roughly 82% observed a single time. The CDR3 has 14 amino acids. Germline V gene lookup returns CDR1 KGHSH and CDR2 LQKENI. V trimming: 5 bases; J trimming: 3 bases; junction bases outside the gene matches: 6. This TCR derives from a human donor with acute or convalescent COVID-19. The donor label of this sample is uncertain. V and J are TRBV18 and TRBJ1-1; 7 positions match TRBD1. The specimen sequenced was peripheral blood. CDR3 in amino acids: CASSGQALDTEAFF. The CDR3 coding sequence is TGTGCCAGCTCAGGACAGGCGTTAGACACTGAAGCTTTCTTT.